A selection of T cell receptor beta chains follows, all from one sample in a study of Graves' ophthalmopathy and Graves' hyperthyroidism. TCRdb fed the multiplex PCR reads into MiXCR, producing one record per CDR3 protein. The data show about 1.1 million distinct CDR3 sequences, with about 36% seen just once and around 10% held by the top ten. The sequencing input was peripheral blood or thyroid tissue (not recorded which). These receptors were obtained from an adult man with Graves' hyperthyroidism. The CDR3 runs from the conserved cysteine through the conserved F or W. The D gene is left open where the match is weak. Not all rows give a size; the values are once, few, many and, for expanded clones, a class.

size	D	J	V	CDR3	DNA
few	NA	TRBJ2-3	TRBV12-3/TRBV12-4	CASSYSTGFTQYF	TGTGCCAGCAGTTACTCGACGGGTTTTACGCAGTATTTT
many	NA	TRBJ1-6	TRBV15	CATSREGYSTPLHF	TGTGCCACCAGCAGAGAGGGGTATAGCACACCCCTCCACTTT
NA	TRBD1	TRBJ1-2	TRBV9	CASSQGVNGYTF	TGTGCCAGCAGCCAGGGGGTGAACGGCTACACCTTC
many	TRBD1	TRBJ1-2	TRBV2	CASRKTGTENYGYTF	TGTGCCAGCAGAAAAACCGGGACAGAAAACTATGGCTACACCTTC
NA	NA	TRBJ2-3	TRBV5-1	CASSLVPNTQYF	TGCGCCAGCAGCTTGGTTCCAAATACGCAGTATTTT
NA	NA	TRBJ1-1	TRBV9	CASSETTTSEAFF	TGTGCCAGCAGCGAGACAACTACCTCTGAAGCTTTCTTT
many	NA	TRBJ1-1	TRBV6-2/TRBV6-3	CASSYAGMNTEAFF	TGTGCCAGCAGTTACGCAGGGATGAACACTGAAGCTTTCTTT
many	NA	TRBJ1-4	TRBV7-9	CASSLSVSENEKLFF	NA
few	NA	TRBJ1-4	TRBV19	CASSQGDAEKLFF	TGTGCCAGTAGTCAGGGCGACGCGGAAAAACTGTTTTTT
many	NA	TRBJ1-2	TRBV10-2	CASRLGERRDGYTF	TGCGCCAGCAGATTGGGGGAGCGCAGGGATGGCTACACCTTC
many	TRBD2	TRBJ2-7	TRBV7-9	CASTPREGLAYEQYF	TGTGCCAGCACCCCCCGGGAGGGATTAGCCTACGAGCAGTACTTC